This entry lists 31 T cell receptor beta chains sequenced from one sample in a study of OX40 agonist ivuxolimab in advanced cancers. Libraries were prepared by immunoSEQ multiplex PCR; TCRdb keeps only in-frame clonotypes and omits some of them. Here the sample spans under 65,000 clones, roughly nine tenths being singletons. Specimen: CD4+ or CD8+ T cells sorted from blood, collected in a trial of the OX40 agonist ivuxolimab. The receptors were sampled from an adult with an advanced solid tumor such as melanoma, head and neck, liver or kidney cancer.

This clone is a singleton in its sample. The CDR3 loop is CASTGAYNYNEQFF. The CDR3 DNA sequence: TGTGCCAGCACCGGGGCGTACAACTACAATGAGCAGTTCTTC. The J gene is TRBJ2-1, the V gene TRBV28; D possibly matches TRBD1 or TRBD2 (5 bases each). CDR1 and CDR2 (germline): MDHEN, SYDVKM. CDR3 length equals 14 residues. The V and J ends lost 7 bases and 3 bases respectively, with 13 bases between them.

This clone appeared once. The chain couples TRBV11-2 to TRBJ2-7, with D tentatively TRBD1 (6 bases). V shed 5 bases and J shed 7 bases, with 9 bases lying between them. CDR3 length: 11 amino acids. Germline CDR1 reads SGHAT; CDR2 reads FQNNGV. CDR3 sequence (DNA): TGTGCCAGCAGCCCCGGGACAGAGCAGTACTTC. Its translation: CASSPGTEQYF.

The gene calls are TRBV19 and TRBJ2-6; perhaps TRBD1 as D (5 bases). V gave up 0 bases and J gave up 3 bases, with 9 bases separating them. Germline V CDR1 and CDR2: LNHDA, SQIVND (reference sequence). The CDR3 runs to 16 residues. Here the CDR3 reads CASSIDAGNGANVLTF. DNA for the CDR3: TGTGCCAGTAGTATAGACGCAGGGAATGGGGCCAACGTCCTGACTTTC. Together with reference TRBV19 and TRBJ2-6, the CDR3 gives the full variable domain: DGGITQSPKYLFRKEGQNVTLSCEQNLNHDAMYWYRQDPGQGLRLIYYSQIVNDFQKGDIAEGYSVSREKKESFPLTVTSAQKNPTAFYLCASSIDAGNGANVLTFGAGSRLTVL.

CDR3 bases: TGTGCCAGCAGCTTAGGGGCAGGCCAGGCAACAACTAATGAAAAACTGTTTTTT. This sequence encodes CASSLGAGQATTNEKLFF. The chain is built from TRBV11-2 and TRBJ1-4; D not resolved. This CDR3 is 18 amino acids long. The V end lost 1 base, the J end lost 0 bases, and 15 bases lay between the germline ends. Germline CDR1 and CDR2: SGHAT and FQNNGV.

V gene TRBV30 combines with J gene TRBJ2-7; possibly TRBD1 for D (5 bases). V lost 3 bases and J 4 bases, leaving 10 bases between the germline ends. CDR3 length equals 12 residues. Germline assignment: CDR1 GTSNPN and CDR2 SVGIG (reference sequence). CDR3 residues: CAWSEQDYEQYF. The CDR3 coding sequence is TGTGCCTGGAGCGAACAGGATTACGAGCAGTACTTC. The full variable domain, with the rest looked up from reference TRBV30 and TRBJ2-7, is SQTIHQWPATLVQPVGSPLSLECTVEGTSNPNLYWYRQAAGRGLQLLFYSVGIGQISSEVPQNLSASRPQDRQFILSSKKLLLSDSGFYLCAWSEQDYEQYFGPGTRLTVT.

This chain uses TRBV19 with TRBJ1-1; 9 bases match TRBD1. Germline CDR1 is LNHDA and CDR2 is SQIVND (reference sequence). This CDR3 contains 15 residues. V was clipped by 4 bases and J by 5 bases; unmatched bases: 8. This chain's CDR3 is CASSRLDRGKTEAFF. The CDR3 DNA sequence: TGTGCCAGTAGTAGGCTGGACAGGGGAAAAACTGAAGCTTTCTTT.

V is TRBV11-2 and J is TRBJ2-7; D might be TRBD2 (6 bases). The V end was cut by 2 bases, the J end by 2 bases, with 10 bases between. There are 14 residues in the CDR3. The germline gives CDR1 SGHAT, CDR2 FQNNGV. Here the CDR3 reads CASSLYGGTYEQYF. The CDR3 DNA reads TGTGCCAGCAGCTTATACGGCGGGACCTACGAGCAGTACTTC.

CDR3 DNA: TGTGCCAGCAGCTTGGGGGATTCCAACACCGGGGAGCTGTTTTTT. Its protein product is CASSLGDSNTGELFF. The chain couples TRBV5-4 to TRBJ2-2; no clear D gene. Germline lookup yields CDR1 SGHNT and CDR2 YYREEE (reference sequence). The CDR3 has 15 residues. Trimming left V 0 bases short and J 2 bases short, with 8 bases between. The full variable domain, rest sourced from reference TRBV5-4 and TRBJ2-2, is ETGVTQSPTHLIKTRGQQVTLRCSSQSGHNTVSWYQQALGQGPQFIFQYYREEENGRGNFPPRFSGLQFPNYSSELNVNALELDDSALYLCASSLGDSNTGELFFGEGSRLTVL.

This clone was detected only a few times. The chain joins TRBV5-6 to TRBJ1-1; D not resolved. From germline, CDR1 is SGHDT and CDR2 YYEEEE. V lost 2 bases and J 4 bases, leaving 12 bases between the germline ends. The CDR3 is made up of 14 amino acids. The CDR3, as DNA: TGTGCCAGCAGCTTTGGGATAGGGAGCACTGAAGCTTTCTTT. Translation gives CASSFGIGSTEAFF.

The CDR3 sequence is CASSLNQGDEKLFF. The CDR3 nucleotides read TGTGCCAGCAGCTTAAACCAGGGGGACGAAAAACTGTTTTTT. The chain joins TRBV11-1 to TRBJ1-4, with 7 bases aligning to TRBD1. CDR3 length equals 14 residues. The V gene's germline CDR1 is SGHAT and CDR2 FQDESV (reference sequence). With V trimmed by 2 bases and J by 8 bases, 5 bases remained unmatched.

The chain carries TRBV6-6 and TRBJ2-2, with D maybe TRBD2 (5 bases). Trimming stripped 7 bases from V and 6 bases from J, with 12 bases between. The CDR3 consists of 13 residues. Looked up from germline, CDR1 is MNHNY and CDR2 is SVGAGI (reference sequence). CDR3: CASIWGVAGELFF. The CDR3 DNA follows: TGTGCCAGCATTTGGGGAGTCGCCGGGGAGCTGTTTTTT.

V gene TRBV5-1 combines with J gene TRBJ2-7; no clear D gene. The length of the CDR3 is 15 residues. Germline CDR1 is SGHRS and CDR2 is YFSETQ. Trimming removed 0 bases from V and 2 bases from J, with 12 bases in between. Here the CDR3 DNA reads TGCGCCAGCAGCTTGGCCCGAGACACAACCTACGAGCAGTACTTC. Protein product: CASSLARDTTYEQYF.

V and J are TRBV14 and TRBJ2-7; D is possibly TRBD2 (5 bases). This CDR3 is built from 14 residues. From germline, CDR1 is SGHDN and CDR2 FVKESK. Trimming removed 4 bases at V and 0 bases at J, with 10 bases between. DNA for the CDR3: TGTGCCAGCAGCCGTTCGGGGTCCTCCTACGAGCAGTACTTC. Amino acids: CASSRSGSSYEQYF.

The genes are TRBV27 and TRBJ2-7; maybe TRBD1 (6 bases). V lost 5 bases and J 3 bases, leaving 11 bases between the germline ends. The CDR3 is made up of 13 amino acids. Per germline, CDR1 MNHEY and CDR2 SMNVEV (reference sequence). The CDR3 DNA reads as TGTGCCAGCAGTGAAGGGGACAACTACGAGCAGTACTTC. This gives the protein CASSEGDNYEQYF.

This sequence joins TRBV7-6 and TRBJ2-3; TRBD1 matches at 7 bases. This CDR3 region has 17 residues. V trimming: 5 bases; J trimming: 0 bases; junction bases outside the gene matches: 11. CDR1 is SGHVS, CDR2 FNYEAQ, per germline. As DNA, the CDR3 is TGTGCCAGCAGCCACCCCCGGGACAGCGCTAGCACAGATACGCAGTATTTT. Protein product: CASSHPRDSASTDTQYF.

The chain carries TRBV7-6 and TRBJ2-7; TRBD1 aligns across 8 bases. Germline V CDR1 and CDR2: SGHVS, FNYEAQ. J gave up 2 bases and V 3 bases, and 18 bases lay outside the gene matches. The CDR3 extends over 19 amino acids. CDR3 sequence (DNA): TGTGCCAGCAGCTTCCCGCTCGATCCGGGGACAGGAACAGCCTACGAGCAGTACTTC. It codes for CASSFPLDPGTGTAYEQYF.

The V gene is TRBV28, the J gene TRBJ1-5; D is perhaps TRBD1 (5 bases). Germline CDR1 is MDHEN and CDR2 is SYDVKM. With 5 bases removed from V and 6 bases from J, the gap between germline ends came to 14 bases. The CDR3 loop spans 14 amino acids. The CDR3 nucleotides are TGTGCCAGCAGTCCTCGCCAGGGACCTCAGCCCCAGCATTTT. Protein: CASSPRQGPQPQHF. Full variable domain (rest looked up from reference TRBV28 and TRBJ1-5): DVKVTQSSRYLVKRTGEKVFLECVQDMDHENMFWYRQDPGLGLRLIYFSYDVKMKEKGDIPEGYSVSREKKERFSLILESASTNQTSMYLCASSPRQGPQPQHFGDGTRLSIL.

The chain employs TRBV7-2 and TRBJ2-5; 7 nucleotides match TRBD1. The DNA end lines up better with TRBJ2-7; the J call may be wrong. The CDR3 sequence is 15 residues long. CDR1 SGHTA and CDR2 FQGNSA come from the germline V gene. The CDR3 DNA is TGTGCCAGCAGGCCCGGGACAGCAGTTTCCTACGAGCAGTACTTC. It specifies CASRPGTAVSYEQYF.

V usage is TRBV5-1 and J usage is TRBJ1-1, with D perhaps TRBD1 (5 bases). V was trimmed by 4 bases and J by 0 bases, leaving 13 bases between them. This CDR3 comprises 15 residues. CDR1 is SGHRS, CDR2 YFSETQ, per germline. CDR3 sequence reads: CASSLPSGVNTEAFF. CDR3 nucleotide sequence: TGCGCCAGCAGCCTGCCGTCGGGGGTGAACACTGAAGCTTTCTTT.

CDR3 protein: CASSFAGEEYEQYF. The CDR3 nucleotides read TGTGCCAGCAGTTTTGCAGGGGAAGAGTACGAGCAGTACTTC. The gene calls are TRBV28 and TRBJ2-7; a possible D gene is TRBD1 (6 bases). CDR1 is MDHEN, CDR2 SYDVKM, per germline. The germline V and J ends were trimmed by 3 bases and 4 bases, with 13 bases remaining between them. This CDR3 spans 14 amino acids.

The chain uses TRBV2 and TRBJ2-7, with 9 positions matching TRBD1. The CDR3 covers 14 residues. Trimming cost V 4 bases and J 0 bases; bases outside gene matches: 1. Germline V gives CDR1 SNHLY, CDR2 FYNNEI. The CDR3, as DNA: TGTGCCAGCAGTGCGACAGGGGGCTCCTACGAGCAGTACTTC. Amino acid sequence: CASSATGGSYEQYF.

J is TRBJ2-1 and V is TRBV4-2, with a possible D match to TRBD1 (6 bases). The V end was cut by 1 base, the J end by 3 bases, with 10 bases between. In germline, CDR1 is LGHNA, CDR2 YNFKEQ. CDR3 length: 15 amino acids. The CDR3 loop reads CASSQGGPFYNEQFF. For the CDR3, the DNA is TGTGCCAGCAGCCAAGGGGGGCCCTTCTACAATGAGCAGTTCTTC.

Only one count was recorded for this clone. The chain couples TRBV4-2 to TRBJ2-2; D is perhaps TRBD2 (5 bases). Trimming removed 4 bases from V and 5 bases from J, with 8 bases in between. The CDR3 extends over 13 amino acids. Germline CDR1 LGHNA, CDR2 YNFKEQ. CDR3 nucleotide sequence: TGTGCCAGCAGCCTCACTAGTACCGGGGAGCTGTTTTTT. It translates to CASSLTSTGELFF.

The gene calls are TRBV6-5 and TRBJ1-1; D possibly corresponds to TRBD1 (6 bases). The V end was cut by 2 bases, the J end by 5 bases, with 9 bases between. The CDR3 is made up of 13 amino acids. The germline gives CDR1 MNHEY, CDR2 SVGAGI. This CDR3 reads CASSYGRGTEAFF. As DNA, the CDR3 is TGTGCCAGCAGTTACGGCAGGGGAACTGAAGCTTTCTTT.

The genes are TRBV27 and TRBJ2-7; possibly TRBD2 for D (7 bases). With 4 bases removed from V and 3 bases from J, the gap between germline ends came to 22 bases. The CDR3 totals 17 residues. Germline V CDR1 and CDR2: MNHEY, SMNVEV (reference sequence). The CDR3 is CASSSTPTGRGFYEQYF. The CDR3 coding sequence is TGTGCCAGCAGTTCAACCCCCACAGGGAGGGGGTTCTACGAGCAGTACTTC.

The chain is built from TRBV9 and TRBJ1-1; weak D call: TRBD1 (6 bases). Germline CDR1 and CDR2: SGDLS and YYNGEE. With 4 bases removed from V and 5 bases from J, the gap between germline ends came to 18 bases. CDR3 length equals 15 residues. The CDR3 loop reads CASSTLTGGGTEAFF. CDR3 nucleotide sequence: TGTGCCAGCAGCACCCTGACAGGCGGTGGTACTGAAGCTTTCTTT.

The chain links TRBV5-4 to TRBJ2-3, with 9 positions matching TRBD2. Per germline, CDR1 SGHNT and CDR2 YYREEE (reference sequence). The V segment lost 4 bases and the J segment 2 bases; nucleotides outside the gene matches: 8. The CDR3 extends over 16 amino acids. For the CDR3, the DNA is TGTGCCAGCAGCCCGGCGGGGGGGGTACCCACAGATACGCAGTATTTT. Amino acid sequence: CASSPAGGVPTDTQYF.

The V gene is TRBV2, the J gene TRBJ1-2; 8 bases are a match to TRBD1. The CDR3 runs 14 residues. V trimming: 3 bases; J trimming: 5 bases; junction bases outside the gene matches: 5. Germline CDR1 and CDR2: SNHLY and FYNNEI. The CDR3 DNA reads TGTGCCAGCAGTGATGTGACAGGGGATTATGGCTACACCTTC. Its translation: CASSDVTGDYGYTF.

The chain links TRBV10-1 to TRBJ2-2; tentative D call: TRBD2 (6 bases). The CDR3 runs 15 residues. Germline V CDR1 and CDR2: WNHNN, SYGVQD (reference sequence). With 1 base removed from V and 3 bases from J, the gap between germline ends came to 9 bases. In DNA form, the CDR3 reads TGCGCCAGCAGTGAGTGGGGGGATTACACCGGGGAGCTGTTTTTT. Its translation: CASSEWGDYTGELFF.

This sequence joins TRBV29-1 and TRBJ1-4; the D gene is possibly TRBD1 (5 bases). This CDR3 spans 12 amino acids. Germline CDR1 SQVTM, CDR2 ANQGSEA. V lost 6 bases to trimming and J lost 3 bases, with 8 bases between them. The CDR3 spells CSVTAPNEKLFF. The CDR3 DNA follows: TGCAGCGTGACAGCGCCTAATGAAAAACTGTTTTTT.

This clone came up once. The chain couples TRBV5-6 to TRBJ2-3; D possibly matches TRBD1 or TRBD2 (6 bases each). The CDR3 extends over 14 amino acids. Trimming removed 2 bases at V and 2 bases at J, with 9 bases between. Germline CDR1 and CDR2: SGHDT and YYEEEE. The CDR3 coding sequence is TGTGCCAGCAGCTTAGGGGGGTCCACAGATACGCAGTATTTT. This encodes CASSLGGSTDTQYF.